Sequencing of this T cell receptor beta chain was carried out in a study of CXCR3-negative and CXCR3-positive naive CD8 T cells (dated by TCRdb to the late 2010s). Regarding the research as a whole: In total, roughly 130 million TRB reads were obtained, corresponding to roughly 1.5 +/- 0.3 million reads per library. Diversity and physicochemical repertoire analyses covered some ten donors pooled from two independent experiments. Naive subsets from roughly 5 donors and memory cells from 3 donors were included in the TRBV-TRBJ cluster analysis. The full study reports these points: Similar TRBV-TRBJ usage was shown by naive CXCR3-negative and CXCR3-positive cells from the same donor, whereas distinct patterns were shown by memory cells. Compared with CXCR3-negative naive cells, CXCR3-positive naive cells had TRB CDR3s with higher hydrophobicity (lower Kidera factor 4), lower energy, and higher strength and volume indices. CXCR3 expression partially decreased after cryopreservation, so most assays used freshly isolated PBMCs. Repertoire diversity was comparably high in both naive subsets but much lower in memory CD8+ T cells. Because surface CD5, which is linked to self-reactivity in mice, was comparable between the naive subsets, TCR interaction strength was also inferred from TRB CDR3 physicochemical properties.

Inclusive of the bounding cysteine and phenylalanine, the CDR3 is 12 residues long. No DNA sequence was recorded. CDR1 is given as SQVTM and CDR2 as ANQGSEA, both from the germline V gene. As concerns this clonotype: The specificity of this receptor is unknown.

The sample was run on a NextSeq 550. The Human TCR Profiling Kit (MiLaboratory) was used to make UMI-labeled 5' RACE TRB cDNA libraries. cDNA synthesis used the entire amount of extracted RNA, and PCR amplification then used the entire amount of cDNA produced. Libraries were prepared in parallel with an identical number of PCR cycles. Per the authors' processing: MIGEC and MiXCR extracted about 50,000 +/- 9,200 unique UMI-labeled TRB cDNA molecules per library, requiring at least two reads per UMI. An average of roughly 40,000 +/- 10,000 functional in-frame TRB CDR3 nucleotide clonotypes without stop codons was found per library. After downsampling to 5000 UMI-labeled TRB molecules per sample, diversity metrics, including normalized Shannon-Wiener and Chao1, were computed in VDJtools. For the central five CDR3 residues, VDJtools calculated physicochemical properties weighted by clonotype size, namely interaction energy, strength, volume and Kidera factor 4. Once TCRdb had reprocessed the reads, it stored one entry per CDR3 protein sequence and supplied no DNA. Here the V and J calls rest on TCRdb's processing, not on the authors' analysis. The sample has roughly 99,000 distinct CDR3 sequences on record. About 1% of the sample comes from the top ten.

For each CD8+ T cell subset, flow sorting was done in triplicate, and about 300,000 cells per subset went directly into RLT lysis buffer. To exclude memory contaminants, naive CD8+ T cells were stringently defined as CD45RO-CCR7+CD27+CD95-. Peripheral blood mononuclear cells were isolated from buffy coats using standard density gradient centrifugation. Naive CXCR3-negative and CXCR3-positive CD8+ T cells were flow-sorted using a FACSAria III. Total RNA was extracted from sorted cells with an RNeasy Mini Kit. The specimen sequenced was naive CXCR3+ CD8+ T cells from blood. The cell subset or site tag for this specimen amounts to: CD45RO-CCR7+CD27+CD95- naive CD8+ T cells expressing CXCR3 (TNR3+). Recombination connected TRBV29-1 to TRBJ2-1; TCRdb names TRBD1, which stays unverified in the absence of DNA. This receptor was obtained from a human donor in good health. Some clones in this sample may be carry-over from other donors' samples. The CDR3 loop reads CSAPPGGDEQFF.